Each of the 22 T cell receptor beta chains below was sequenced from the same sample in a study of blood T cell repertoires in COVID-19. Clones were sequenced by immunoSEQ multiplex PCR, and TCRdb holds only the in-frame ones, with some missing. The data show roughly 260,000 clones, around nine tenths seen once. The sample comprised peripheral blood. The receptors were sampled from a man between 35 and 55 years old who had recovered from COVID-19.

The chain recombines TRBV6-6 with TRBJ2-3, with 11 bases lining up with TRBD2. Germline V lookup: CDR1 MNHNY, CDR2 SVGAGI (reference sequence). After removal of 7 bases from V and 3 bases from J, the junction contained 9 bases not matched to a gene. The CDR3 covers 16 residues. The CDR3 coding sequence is TGTGCCAGCAACCTGGGGCTAGCGGGAGGTACAGATACGCAGTATTTT. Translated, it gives CASNLGLAGGTDTQYF.

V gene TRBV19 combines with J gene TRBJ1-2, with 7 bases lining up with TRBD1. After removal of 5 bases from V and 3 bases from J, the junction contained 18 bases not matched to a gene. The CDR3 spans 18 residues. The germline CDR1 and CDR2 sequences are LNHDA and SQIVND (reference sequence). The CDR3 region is CASSAPGQISAVDYGYTF. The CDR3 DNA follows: TGTGCCAGTAGTGCCCCGGGACAGATTTCGGCCGTGGACTATGGCTACACCTTC.

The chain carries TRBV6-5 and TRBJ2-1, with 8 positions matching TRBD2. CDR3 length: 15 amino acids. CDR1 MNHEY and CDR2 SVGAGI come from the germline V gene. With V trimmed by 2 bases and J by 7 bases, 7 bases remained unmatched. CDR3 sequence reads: CASSYEPGGKNEQFF. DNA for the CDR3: TGTGCCAGCAGTTACGAACCGGGGGGGAAGAATGAGCAGTTCTTC.

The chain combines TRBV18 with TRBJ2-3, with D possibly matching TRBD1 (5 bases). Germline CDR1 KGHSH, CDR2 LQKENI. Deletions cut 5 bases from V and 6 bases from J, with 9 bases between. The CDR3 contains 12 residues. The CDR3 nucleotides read TGTGCCAGCTCAACAGGCCTGGATACGCAGTATTTT. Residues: CASSTGLDTQYF.

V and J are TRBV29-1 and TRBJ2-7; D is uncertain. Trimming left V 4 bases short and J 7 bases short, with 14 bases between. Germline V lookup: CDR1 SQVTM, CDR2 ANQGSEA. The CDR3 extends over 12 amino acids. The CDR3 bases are TGCAGCGTTGTTACCAGAGCGACTGAGCAGTACTTC. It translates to CSVVTRATEQYF.

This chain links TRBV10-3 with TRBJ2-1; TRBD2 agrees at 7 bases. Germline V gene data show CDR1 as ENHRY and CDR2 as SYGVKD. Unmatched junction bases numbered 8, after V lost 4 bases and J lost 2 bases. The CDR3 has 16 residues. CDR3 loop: CAISGASGSTYNEQFF. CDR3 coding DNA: TGTGCCATCAGTGGGGCTAGCGGTTCGACCTACAATGAGCAGTTCTTC.

This CDR3 reads CASSPGGSYEQYF. For the CDR3, the DNA is TGCGCCAGCAGCCCGGGGGGGTCCTACGAGCAGTACTTC. This chain links TRBV5-1 with TRBJ2-7; TRBD2 agrees at 8 bases. Germline V gene sequence: CDR1 SGHRS, CDR2 YFSETQ. There are 13 residues in the CDR3. V gave up 4 bases and J gave up 1 base; unmatched junction bases: 1.

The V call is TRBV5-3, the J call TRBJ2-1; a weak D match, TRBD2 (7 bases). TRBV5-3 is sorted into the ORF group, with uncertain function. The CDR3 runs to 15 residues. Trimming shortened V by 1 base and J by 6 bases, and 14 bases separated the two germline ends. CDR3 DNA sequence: TGTGCCAGAAGCTTGCGAAGGGGGGGCCTCAATGAGCAGTTCTTC. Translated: CARSLRRGGLNEQFF.

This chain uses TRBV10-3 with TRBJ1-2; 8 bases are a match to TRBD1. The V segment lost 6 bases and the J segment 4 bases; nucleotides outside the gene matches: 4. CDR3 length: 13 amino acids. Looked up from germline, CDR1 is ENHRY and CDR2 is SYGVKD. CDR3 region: CAISGTGRYGYTF. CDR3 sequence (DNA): TGTGCCATCAGCGGGACAGGCCGCTATGGCTACACCTTC.

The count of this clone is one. In nucleotides, the CDR3 is TGTGCCTGGTCGCCCCTAGTGAGCGGGGAGCTGTTTTTT. Encoded protein: CAWSPLVSGELFF. V is TRBV30 and J is TRBJ2-2; D gene uncertain. V gave up 5 bases and J gave up 7 bases, with 14 bases separating them. CDR3 length equals 13 residues. Germline assignment: CDR1 GTSNPN and CDR2 SVGIG (reference sequence).

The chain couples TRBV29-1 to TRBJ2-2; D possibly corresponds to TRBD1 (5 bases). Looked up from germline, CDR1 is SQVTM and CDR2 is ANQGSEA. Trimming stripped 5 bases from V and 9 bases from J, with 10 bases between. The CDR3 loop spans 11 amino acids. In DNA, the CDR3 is TGCAGCGTTCACAGGTCCCGGGAGCTGTTTTTT. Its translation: CSVHRSRELFF.

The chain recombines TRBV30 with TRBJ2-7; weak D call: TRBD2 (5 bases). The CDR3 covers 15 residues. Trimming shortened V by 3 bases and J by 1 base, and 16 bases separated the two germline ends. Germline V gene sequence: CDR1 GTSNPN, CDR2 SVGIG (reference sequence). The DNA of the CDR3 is TGTGCCTGGAGCAGAGAGGGAGCGTGGTCCTACGAGCAGTACTTC. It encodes CAWSREGAWSYEQYF.

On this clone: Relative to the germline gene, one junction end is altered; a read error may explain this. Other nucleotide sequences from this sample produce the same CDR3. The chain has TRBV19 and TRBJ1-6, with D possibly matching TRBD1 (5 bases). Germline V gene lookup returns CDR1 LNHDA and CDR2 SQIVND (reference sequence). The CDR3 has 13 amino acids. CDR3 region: CASSMKGLTPLHF. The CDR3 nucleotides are TGTGCCAGTAGTATGAAGGGGCTGACACCTCTCCACTTT.

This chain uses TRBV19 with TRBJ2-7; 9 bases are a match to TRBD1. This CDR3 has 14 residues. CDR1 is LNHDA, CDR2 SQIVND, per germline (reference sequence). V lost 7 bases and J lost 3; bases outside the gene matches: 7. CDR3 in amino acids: CASTSGTGIYEQYF. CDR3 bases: TGTGCCAGTACCTCCGGGACAGGGATCTACGAGCAGTACTTC.

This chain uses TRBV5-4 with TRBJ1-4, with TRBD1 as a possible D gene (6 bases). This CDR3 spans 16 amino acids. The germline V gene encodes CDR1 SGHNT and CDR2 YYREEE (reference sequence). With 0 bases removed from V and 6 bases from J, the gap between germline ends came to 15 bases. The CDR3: CASSLGRGHFDEKLFF. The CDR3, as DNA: TGTGCCAGCAGCTTGGGCAGGGGACATTTTGATGAAAAACTGTTTTTT.

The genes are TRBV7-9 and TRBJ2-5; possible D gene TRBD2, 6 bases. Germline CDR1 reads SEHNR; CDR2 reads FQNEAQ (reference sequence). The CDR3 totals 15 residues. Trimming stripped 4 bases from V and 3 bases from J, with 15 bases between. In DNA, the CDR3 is TGTGCCAGCAGCTCAAGGTGGGACTCTGAAGAGACCCAGTACTTC. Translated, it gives CASSSRWDSEETQYF.

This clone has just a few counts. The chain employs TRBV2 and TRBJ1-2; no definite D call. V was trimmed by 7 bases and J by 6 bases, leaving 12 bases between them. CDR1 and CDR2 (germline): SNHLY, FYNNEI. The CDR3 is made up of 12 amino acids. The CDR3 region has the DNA TGTGCCAGCACCCAGGCCGGTCATGGCTACACCTTC. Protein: CASTQAGHGYTF.

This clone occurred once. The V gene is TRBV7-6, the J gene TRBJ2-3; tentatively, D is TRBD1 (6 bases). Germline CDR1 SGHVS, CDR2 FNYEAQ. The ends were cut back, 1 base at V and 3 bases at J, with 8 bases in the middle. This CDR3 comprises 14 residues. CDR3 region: CASSLEGVTDTQYF. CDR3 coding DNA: TGTGCCAGCAGCTTAGAGGGGGTGACAGATACGCAGTATTTT.

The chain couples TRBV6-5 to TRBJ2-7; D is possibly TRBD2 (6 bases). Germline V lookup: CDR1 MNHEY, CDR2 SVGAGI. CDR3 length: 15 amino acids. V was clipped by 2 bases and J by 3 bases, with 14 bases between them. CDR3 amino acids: CASSYDAAGRYEQYF. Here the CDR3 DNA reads TGTGCCAGCAGTTACGACGCGGCGGGACGCTACGAGCAGTACTTC.

CDR3 sequence: CASRNTGTGSYGYTF. As DNA, the CDR3 is TGTGCCAGCAGAAATACCGGGACAGGGTCCTATGGCTACACCTTC. The chain has TRBV2 and TRBJ1-2; TRBD1 matches at 9 bases. Germline V gene lookup returns CDR1 SNHLY and CDR2 FYNNEI. CDR3 length: 15 amino acids. Trimming cost V 6 bases and J 4 bases; bases outside gene matches: 9.

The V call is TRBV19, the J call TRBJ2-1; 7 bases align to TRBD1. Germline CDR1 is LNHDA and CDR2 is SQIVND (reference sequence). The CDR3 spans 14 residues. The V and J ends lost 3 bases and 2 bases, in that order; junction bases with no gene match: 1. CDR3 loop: CASSMGTAYNEQFF. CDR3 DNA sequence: TGTGCCAGTAGTATGGGGACAGCCTACAATGAGCAGTTCTTC.

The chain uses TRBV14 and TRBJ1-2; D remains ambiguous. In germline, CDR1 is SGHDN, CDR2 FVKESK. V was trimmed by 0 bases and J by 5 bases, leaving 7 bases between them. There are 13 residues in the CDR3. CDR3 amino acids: CASSQDRKYGYTF. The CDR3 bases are TGTGCCAGCAGCCAAGACAGGAAGTATGGCTACACCTTC.